Presented here are 31 T cell receptor beta chains from one specimen sequenced in a study of blood T cell repertoires in COVID-19. Measured with immunoSEQ multiplex PCR; TCRdb has only the in-frame clones, and not every one. The sample carries roughly 97,000 clones, roughly 79% recorded once. Sequencing was performed on peripheral blood. The receptors originated from a man aged 65-85 years with acute or convalescent COVID-19.

J is TRBJ1-2 and V is TRBV5-1; D is unresolved. The CDR3 consists of 14 residues. V was clipped by 4 bases and J by 6 bases, with 16 bases between them. The germline gives CDR1 SGHRS, CDR2 YFSETQ. The CDR3 region is CASSPLGGHNGYTF. The CDR3 coding sequence is TGCGCCAGCAGCCCCCTAGGAGGGCACAATGGCTACACCTTC.

A remark on this clone: Other DNA sequences in the same sample also yield this CDR3. The gene calls are TRBV2 and TRBJ1-1; D not resolved. In germline, CDR1 is SNHLY, CDR2 FYNNEI. The V end was cut by 2 bases, the J end by 2 bases, with 6 bases between. This CDR3 is built from 13 residues. CDR3 loop: CASSELPNTEAFF. CDR3 in DNA: TGTGCCAGCAGTGAACTACCCAACACTGAAGCTTTCTTT.

The chain links TRBV9 to TRBJ1-2; D remains ambiguous. This CDR3 region has 14 residues. From germline, CDR1 is SGDLS and CDR2 YYNGEE. The V end was cut by 4 bases, the J end by 4 bases, with 14 bases between. Written as DNA, the CDR3 is TGTGCCAGCAGCTCCCATACACTACGCTATGGCTACACCTTC. Amino acids: CASSSHTLRYGYTF.

This chain connects TRBV7-2 to TRBJ2-1, with TRBD1 matching over 9 bases. The junction had 3 bases not matched to a gene; V was cut back by 1 base and J by 5 bases. The CDR3 spans 15 residues. Looked up from germline, CDR1 is SGHTA and CDR2 is FQGNSA. The CDR3 sequence: CASSLVGQGNNEQFF. DNA of the CDR3: TGTGCCAGCAGCTTAGTGGGACAGGGTAACAATGAGCAGTTCTTC.

The J gene is TRBJ1-4, the V gene TRBV4-1; D not resolved. The CDR3 runs 16 residues. The germline gives CDR1 MGHRA, CDR2 YSYEKL. The ends were cut back, 0 bases at V and 1 base at J, with 9 bases in the middle. The chain's CDR3 is CASSQDYRGTNEKLFF. Here the CDR3 DNA reads TGCGCCAGCAGCCAAGATTACCGAGGAACTAATGAAAAACTGTTTTTT.

This chain links TRBV5-6 with TRBJ2-1; TRBD2 matches 14 bases. The CDR3 is 16 residues long. After removal of 4 bases from V and 8 bases from J, the junction contained 8 bases not matched to a gene. Germline CDR1 SGHDT, CDR2 YYEEEE. CDR3: CASSVRTSGGSYEQFF. In nucleotides, the CDR3 is TGTGCCAGCAGCGTACGGACTAGCGGGGGGAGCTATGAGCAGTTCTTC.

The gene calls are TRBV28 and TRBJ1-2, with a possible D match to TRBD1 (5 bases). V lost 5 bases and J lost 4, with 17 bases in between. Germline loops: CDR1 MDHEN, CDR2 SYDVKM. This CDR3 spans 15 amino acids. This CDR3 is CASSPGTLTLYGYTF. CDR3 DNA: TGTGCCAGCAGTCCCGGGACTCTGACCCTCTATGGCTACACCTTC.

This chain uses TRBV19 with TRBJ2-5; no firm D call. The germline CDR1 and CDR2 sequences are LNHDA and SQIVND (reference sequence). The CDR3 spans 13 residues. Trimming shortened V by 4 bases and J by 2 bases, and 8 bases separated the two germline ends. The CDR3 loop is CASSTGRQETQYF. The CDR3, as DNA: TGTGCCAGTAGTACAGGTCGACAAGAGACCCAGTACTTC.

This clone was picked up one time. This rearrangement joins TRBV4-3 to TRBJ2-5; TRBD2 might be the D (5 bases). The CDR3 runs 13 residues. V shed 0 bases and J shed 8 bases, with 10 bases lying between them. Germline V lookup: CDR1 LGHNA, CDR2 YSLEER. CDR3 in amino acids: CASSQEEARTQYF. Here the CDR3 DNA reads TGCGCCAGCAGCCAAGAGGAGGCAAGAACCCAGTACTTC.

The chain employs TRBV10-3 and TRBJ2-3; no reliable D call. V was shortened by 4 bases and J by 2 bases, with 4 bases between the two germline ends. Looked up from germline, CDR1 is ENHRY and CDR2 is SYGVKD. The CDR3 has 12 amino acids. CDR3 coding DNA: TGTGCCATCAGTGGTCTCACAGATACGCAGTATTTT. It codes for CAISGLTDTQYF.

V usage is TRBV6-5 and J usage is TRBJ2-2, with a possible D match to TRBD1 (6 bases). Germline loops: CDR1 MNHEY, CDR2 SVGAGI. CDR3 length equals 15 residues. V lost 3 bases and J 7 bases, leaving 15 bases between the germline ends. The CDR3 DNA reads TGTGCCAGCAGTTATAAATCAGGGGAAGTCGGGGAGCTGTTTTTT. Translated, it gives CASSYKSGEVGELFF.

This clone was seen just once. The chain couples TRBV9 to TRBJ2-3, with 9 bases identical to TRBD2. The ends lost 8 bases at V and 3 bases at J; junction bases unmatched: 10. Looked up from germline, CDR1 is SGDLS and CDR2 is YYNGEE. This CDR3 has 15 amino acids. CDR3 in amino acids: CASCLGLAVTDTQYF. CDR3 coding DNA: TGTGCCAGTTGCTTGGGACTAGCTGTGACAGATACGCAGTATTTT.

This clone was seen just once. The gene calls are TRBV7-8 and TRBJ1-1, with D perhaps TRBD1 (5 bases). Germline V gene lookup returns CDR1 SGHVS and CDR2 FQNEAQ. V was clipped by 5 bases and J by 2 bases, with 9 bases between them. This CDR3 spans 13 amino acids. CDR3 sequence reads: CASSPDINTEAFF. The CDR3 DNA is TGTGCCAGCAGCCCGGACATTAACACTGAAGCTTTCTTT.

This chain joins TRBV6-5 and TRBJ1-1, with D hard to call. The CDR3 totals 13 residues. In germline, CDR1 is MNHEY, CDR2 SVGAGI. The V and J ends lost 7 bases and 1 base respectively, with 10 bases between them. This CDR3 reads CASTRQANTEAFF. CDR3 sequence (DNA): TGTGCCAGCACTCGACAAGCGAACACTGAAGCTTTCTTT.

The CDR3 coding sequence is TGTGCCAGCAGCGTAGAGGGCGGGGCCACCGGGGAGCTGTTTTTT. It yields the protein CASSVEGGATGELFF. The chain has TRBV9 and TRBJ2-2; the D gene is possibly TRBD2 (6 bases). Germline V gene lookup returns CDR1 SGDLS and CDR2 YYNGEE. V lost 0 bases and J 4 bases, leaving 10 bases between the germline ends. The CDR3 runs 15 residues.

This clone was counted once. The chain joins TRBV7-3 to TRBJ1-2; D gene uncertain. The ends were cut back, 5 bases at V and 8 bases at J, with 15 bases in the middle. The V gene's germline CDR1 is SGHTA and CDR2 FQGTGA. This CDR3 is built from 13 residues. The CDR3 loop reads CASSPYTKSGYTF. CDR3 in DNA: TGTGCCAGCAGCCCGTACACTAAGAGCGGCTACACCTTC.

About this clone: A read error may produce the germline difference seen at one junction end. The chain links TRBV19 to TRBJ1-5; tentatively, D is TRBD1 (5 bases). Germline-derived CDR1 and CDR2 are LNHDA and SQIVND (reference sequence). This CDR3 is built from 14 residues. CDR3 amino acids: CASREQDGKQPQHF. In nucleotides, the CDR3 is TGTGCCAGTAGGGAACAGGACGGCAAGCAGCCCCAGCATTTT.

The V and J genes are TRBV5-4 and TRBJ2-1; 9 nucleotides match TRBD1. The V gene's germline CDR1 is SGHNT and CDR2 YYREEE (reference sequence). There are 16 residues in the CDR3. V shed 2 bases and J 5 bases; nucleotides not matched to a gene: 8. Here the CDR3 DNA reads TGTGCCAGCAGCTTCGGGGGACAGGGATCTAACAATGAGCAGTTCTTC. It codes for CASSFGGQGSNNEQFF.

This chain joins TRBV10-2 and TRBJ2-5; 7 bases are a match to TRBD2. The CDR3 runs 14 residues. Trimming removed 5 bases from V and 2 bases from J; junction bases left unmatched: 5. Germline V gene lookup returns CDR1 WSHSY and CDR2 SAAADI. Written as DNA, the CDR3 is TGCGCCAGCAGTAAGACTAGCCGGCAAGAGACCCAGTACTTC. This translates into CASSKTSRQETQYF.

V gene TRBV10-3 combines with J gene TRBJ2-1; 8 bases are a match to TRBD2. The V and J ends lost 5 bases and 6 bases, in that order; junction bases with no gene match: 9. CDR1 and CDR2 (germline): ENHRY, SYGVKD. The length of the CDR3 is 15 residues. As DNA, the CDR3 is TGTGCCATCAGTCCCACGGGGGGGCGGGTCAATGAGCAGTTCTTC. This encodes CAISPTGGRVNEQFF.

The chain recombines TRBV6-4 with TRBJ1-1, with 9 bases fitting TRBD1. The CDR3 extends over 15 amino acids. V was pared by 6 bases and J by 10 bases, with 15 bases of the junction left unmatched. Germline V lookup: CDR1 MRHNA, CDR2 SNTAGT. This CDR3 reads CASSVTGQGYVTAFF. DNA of the CDR3: TGTGCCAGCAGCGTGACGGGACAGGGATATGTAACAGCTTTCTTT.

The chain links TRBV19 to TRBJ2-2, with 8 bases identical to TRBD2. The length of the CDR3 is 15 residues. J lost 5 bases, V lost 7 bases, and 9 bases had no gene match. Germline CDR1 is LNHDA and CDR2 is SQIVND (reference sequence). Here the CDR3 reads CASKRSGRETGELFF. CDR3 nucleotides: TGTGCCAGTAAAAGGAGCGGGAGAGAAACCGGGGAGCTGTTTTTT.

The rearrangement links TRBV4-2 to TRBJ1-4; 11 bases line up with TRBD1. This CDR3 is 15 amino acids long. The germline V gene has CDR1 LGHNA and CDR2 YNFKEQ. V dropped 7 bases and J dropped 8; count of bases not matched to a gene: 9. The chain's CDR3 is CASTLTGTGGEKLFF. CDR3 nucleotides: TGTGCCAGCACGTTAACCGGGACAGGGGGGGAAAAACTGTTTTTT.

This clone has a single count. The chain carries TRBV6-5 and TRBJ2-7, with TRBD2 identical over 8 bases. Germline loops: CDR1 MNHEY, CDR2 SVGAGI. CDR3 length: 13 amino acids. Trimming at V came to 4 bases and at J to 2 bases, leaving 1 base not matched to a gene. CDR3 DNA sequence: TGTGCCAGCAGTTTAGCGGGGACCTACGAGCAGTACTTC. This translates into CASSLAGTYEQYF.

This chain connects TRBV5-6 to TRBJ1-2; 10 nucleotides align to TRBD1. Germline CDR1 and CDR2: SGHDT and YYEEEE. V lost 2 bases, J lost 14 bases, and 12 bases stayed unmatched. This CDR3 is built from 14 residues. The chain's CDR3 is CASSFRDRGPLGTF. DNA of the CDR3: TGTGCCAGCAGCTTCCGGGACAGGGGACCATTAGGTACCTTC.

V and J are TRBV29-1 and TRBJ1-1, with D perhaps matching TRBD1 (6 bases). Germline V gene lookup returns CDR1 SQVTM and CDR2 ANQGSEA. The germline V and J ends were trimmed by 7 bases and 8 bases, with 14 bases remaining between them. CDR3 length: 11 residues. The CDR3 loop reads CSALQGMEAFF. CDR3 in DNA: TGCAGCGCCTTACAGGGTATGGAAGCTTTCTTT.

The chain joins TRBV29-1 to TRBJ2-7, with 8 bases lining up with TRBD1. The J segment lost 6 bases and the V segment lost 2 bases, leaving 12 bases of the junction unmatched. CDR1 and CDR2 (germline): SQVTM, ANQGSEA. The CDR3 is 15 residues long. This CDR3 reads CSVEIFRTGQREQYF. For the CDR3, the DNA is TGCAGCGTTGAAATATTTAGGACAGGGCAACGCGAGCAGTACTTC.

The V call is TRBV19, the J call TRBJ2-5; 8 nucleotides match TRBD2. The DNA end is a closer match to TRBJ2-7, so the J assignment may be wrong. The CDR3 loop spans 14 amino acids. From germline, CDR1 is LNHDA and CDR2 SQIVND (reference sequence). CDR3 region: CASSTGLAGHEQYF. In DNA, the CDR3 is TGTGCCAGTAGTACCGGACTAGCAGGCCACGAGCAGTACTTC.

V and J are TRBV7-9 and TRBJ1-1; D is ambiguous. CDR1 is SEHNR, CDR2 FQNEAQ, per germline (reference sequence). This CDR3 spans 13 amino acids. V was cut by 5 bases and J by 0 bases, with 7 bases left in between. Here the CDR3 reads CASSHSLNTEAFF. The CDR3 region has the DNA TGTGCCAGCAGCCACAGTTTGAACACTGAAGCTTTCTTT. Full variable domain (outside the CDR3, taken from reference TRBV7-9 and TRBJ1-1): DTGVSQNPRHKITKRGQNVTFRCDPISEHNRLYWYRQTLGQGPEFLTYFQNEAQLEKSRLLSDRFSAERPKGSFSTLEIQRTEQGDSAMYLCASSHSLNTEAFFGQGTRLTVV.

V gene TRBV9 combines with J gene TRBJ2-1; D perhaps matches TRBD1 (6 bases). V was cut by 3 bases and J by 1 base, with 14 bases left in between. The CDR3 length is 16 residues. CDR1 is SGDLS, CDR2 YYNGEE, per germline. As DNA, the CDR3 is TGTGCCAGCAGCGCCAGGGACACGGCTTCCTACAATGAGCAGTTCTTC. It yields the protein CASSARDTASYNEQFF.

The chain carries TRBV7-2 and TRBJ1-4, with 7 nucleotides matching TRBD1. The J segment lost 5 bases and the V segment lost 5 bases, leaving 8 bases of the junction unmatched. Germline values: CDR1 SGHTA, CDR2 FQGNSA. This CDR3 is built from 15 residues. CDR3: CASSVRQGTNEKLFF. The DNA of the CDR3 is TGTGCCAGCAGCGTACGACAGGGCACAAATGAAAAACTGTTTTTT.